These T cell receptor beta chains were read from a single sample in a study of T cell responses to AZD1222 COVID-19 vaccine. Clones were sequenced by immunoSEQ multiplex PCR, and TCRdb holds only the in-frame ones, with some missing. The data hold 90,000 to 150,000 clones, with 88% observed a single time. The input for sequencing was peripheral blood, taken on day 0 of AZD1222 vaccination. These receptors were taken from an adult in good health. Both conserved end residues are part of each CDR3. D genes are given only for firm matches. Size tells how often a clone was seen (once, few, many) or the class of an expanded clone, and some rows leave it out.

D: NA; V: TRBV29-1; size: NA; length: 13; J: TRBJ1-1; DNA: TGCAGCGTTATACCCTCGGGGGACACTGAAGCTTTCTTT; CDR3: CSVIPSGDTEAFF
D: NA; V: TRBV7-2; size: NA; length: 13; J: TRBJ1-2; DNA: TGTGCCAGCAGCTTCGAAAGTCCTCTGGGCTACACCTTC; CDR3: CASSFESPLGYTF
D: TRBD1; V: TRBV5-1; size: NA; length: 16; J: TRBJ1-1; DNA: TGCGCCAGCAGCGCCTTCGCCGGGACAGTAAACACTGAAGCTTTCTTT; CDR3: CASSAFAGTVNTEAFF
D: NA; V: TRBV5-1; size: NA; length: 17; J: TRBJ1-6; DNA: TGCGCCAGCAGCTTGTCTCCCCAGGCCGGATATAATTCACCCCTCCACTTT; CDR3: CASSLSPQAGYNSPLHF
D: NA; V: TRBV5-1; size: once; length: 14; J: TRBJ1-1; DNA: TGCGCCAGCAGCTTCGGGCGAGGGAACACTGAAGCTTTCTTT; CDR3: CASSFGRGNTEAFF
D: NA; V: TRBV6-5; size: NA; length: 14; J: TRBJ2-1; DNA: TGTGCCAGCAGTTACTCGATTTTGGGCAATGAGCAGTTCTTC; CDR3: CASSYSILGNEQFF
D: TRBD1; V: TRBV9; size: NA; length: 15; J: TRBJ2-1; DNA: TGTGCCAGCAGCGTAGGGACAGGGCCGTCCAATGAGCAGTTCTTC; CDR3: CASSVGTGPSNEQFF
D: NA; V: TRBV27; size: few; length: 15; J: TRBJ1-5; DNA: TGTGCCAGCAGTCCGGGACCTCTCCCCCGTGAGCCCCAGCATTTT; CDR3: CASSPGPLPREPQHF
D: TRBD1; V: TRBV6-5; size: once; length: 14; J: TRBJ1-1; DNA: TGTGCCAGCAGCATAAGACAGGGATTCCCTGAAGCTTTCTTT; CDR3: CASSIRQGFPEAFF
D: NA; V: TRBV6-2/TRBV6-3; size: NA; length: 14; J: TRBJ1-1; DNA: TGTGCCAGCAGTTACCCCGGGGGCAGCACTGAAGCTTTCTTT; CDR3: CASSYPGGSTEAFF
D: NA; V: TRBV12-5; size: NA; length: 12; J: TRBJ1-1; DNA: TGTGCTAGTGGTTTACGAAGCACTGAAGCTTTCTTT; CDR3: CASGLRSTEAFF
D: TRBD1; V: TRBV5-1; size: NA; length: 15; J: TRBJ2-7; DNA: TGCGCCAGCAGCACGGGACAGGGGGCGCGCAACGAGCAGTACTTC; CDR3: CASSTGQGARNEQYF
D: NA; V: TRBV29-1; size: NA; length: 12; J: TRBJ1-2; DNA: TGCAGCGTTAGGCCGGGAGACTATGGCTACACCTTC; CDR3: CSVRPGDYGYTF
D: NA; V: TRBV14; size: NA; length: 13; J: TRBJ2-2; DNA: TGTGCCAGCAGCCCCAGGGTCACCGGGGAGCTGTTTTTT; CDR3: CASSPRVTGELFF
D: NA; V: TRBV9; size: once; length: 19; J: TRBJ2-6; DNA: TGTGCCAGCAGCGCGGGGTTGGGACGCCTCAACCCTGGGGCCAACGTCCTGACTTTC; CDR3: CASSAGLGRLNPGANVLTF
D: NA; V: TRBV6-1; size: NA; length: 18; J: TRBJ1-6; DNA: TGTGCCAGCAGTGAGATTCAGCGAGGGTGGTCCTATAATTCACCCCTCCACTTT; CDR3: CASSEIQRGWSYNSPLHF
D: NA; V: TRBV6-4; size: few; length: 14; J: TRBJ2-3; DNA: TGTGCCAGCAGTGATAAGGACCCCACAGATACGCAGTATTTT; CDR3: CASSDKDPTDTQYF
D: NA; V: TRBV5-1; size: few; length: 15; J: TRBJ1-3; DNA: TGCGCCAGCAGCTTGGCCATGGCCCTCGGAAACACCATATATTTT; CDR3: CASSLAMALGNTIYF
D: NA; V: TRBV6-2/TRBV6-3; size: NA; length: 14; J: TRBJ2-3; DNA: TGTGCCAGCAGCCCGGACAGAAACACAGATACGCAGTATTTT; CDR3: CASSPDRNTDTQYF
D: NA; V: TRBV19; size: NA; length: 15; J: TRBJ1-1; DNA: TGTGCCAGTAGTACCGATTGGGGCCAGAACACTGAAGCTTTCTTT; CDR3: CASSTDWGQNTEAFF
D: NA; V: TRBV13; size: NA; length: 12; J: TRBJ2-1; DNA: TGTGCCAGCAGCCTTAGAGACAATGAGCAGTTCTTC; CDR3: CASSLRDNEQFF
D: NA; V: TRBV6-5; size: NA; length: 14; J: TRBJ2-5; DNA: TGTGCCAGCAGTAATCGACTGGCGGGAGAGACCCAGTACTTC; CDR3: CASSNRLAGETQYF
D: TRBD1; V: TRBV18; size: NA; length: 18; J: TRBJ1-3; DNA: TGTGCCAGCTCACTGGGGGTGACAGGGGACGTCTCTGGAAACACCATATATTTT; CDR3: CASSLGVTGDVSGNTIYF
D: NA; V: TRBV19; size: NA; length: 14; J: TRBJ1-2; DNA: TGTGCCAGTAGACAACAGGCCAGAAACTATGGCTACACCTTC; CDR3: CASRQQARNYGYTF
D: TRBD1; V: TRBV5-6; size: once; length: 13; J: TRBJ1-2; DNA: TGTGCCAGCAGCCGGGACAGGGGGGCTGGCTACACCTTC; CDR3: CASSRDRGAGYTF
D: NA; V: TRBV7-3; size: NA; length: 16; J: TRBJ2-4; DNA: TGTGCCAGCAGCTTAACGGCCAGCGGGGCCAAAAACATTCAGTACTTC; CDR3: CASSLTASGAKNIQYF
D: NA; V: TRBV18; size: NA; length: 14; J: TRBJ2-7; DNA: TGTGCCAGCTCACCGGGAGGGGGGCCCTACGAGCAGTACTTC; CDR3: CASSPGGGPYEQYF
D: TRBD2; V: TRBV9; size: NA; length: 16; J: TRBJ2-3; DNA: TGTGCCAGCAGCGTAGGCGGGGGGGCTTCGACAGATACGCAGTATTTT; CDR3: CASSVGGGASTDTQYF
D: NA; V: TRBV9; size: NA; length: 15; J: TRBJ1-4; DNA: TGTGCCAGCAGCTTGAATGGGGCAACTAATGAAAAACTGTTTTTT; CDR3: CASSLNGATNEKLFF
D: NA; V: TRBV2; size: NA; length: 15; J: TRBJ1-1; DNA: TGTGCCAGCAGACTGGGGTGGGGGTTGAACACTGAAGCTTTCTTT; CDR3: CASRLGWGLNTEAFF
D: NA; V: TRBV7-9; size: NA; length: 14; J: TRBJ2-3; DNA: TGTGCCAGCAGCCCCCGACAGGCGGCAGATACGCAGTATTTT; CDR3: CASSPRQAADTQYF
D: NA; V: TRBV5-1; size: NA; length: 15; J: TRBJ2-5; DNA: TGCGCCAGCAGCTCCACCGTGGGCGCCCAAGAGACCCAGTACTTC; CDR3: CASSSTVGAQETQYF
D: NA; V: TRBV2; size: NA; length: 15; J: TRBJ2-6; DNA: TGTGCCAGCAGTAGCAGGGACTCTGGGGCCAACGTCCTGACTTTC; CDR3: CASSSRDSGANVLTF
D: NA; V: TRBV5-1; size: NA; length: 15; J: TRBJ2-3; DNA: TGCGCCAGCAGCTTGTCTAGCGCTAGCACAGATACGCAGTATTTT; CDR3: CASSLSSASTDTQYF
D: TRBD1; V: TRBV19; size: once; length: 15; J: TRBJ1-1; DNA: TGTGCCAGTAGTATACAGGGGGCCAGGAACACTGAAGCTTTCTTT; CDR3: CASSIQGARNTEAFF
D: NA; V: TRBV6-5; size: NA; length: 14; J: TRBJ1-5; DNA: TGTGCCAGCACCCTGACCTTTAGCAATCAGCCCCAGCATTTT; CDR3: CASTLTFSNQPQHF
D: TRBD1; V: TRBV6-5; size: once; length: 14; J: TRBJ1-1; DNA: TGTGCCAGCAGTTCCAGGGGGCTAAGCACTGAAGCTTTCTTT; CDR3: CASSSRGLSTEAFF
D: TRBD1; V: TRBV5-1; size: once; length: 14; J: TRBJ1-2; DNA: TGCGCCAGCAGCTCGTCGACAGGGGACTATGGCTACACCTTC; CDR3: CASSSSTGDYGYTF
D: NA; V: TRBV12-3/TRBV12-4; size: NA; length: 12; J: TRBJ1-2; DNA: TGTGCCAGCAGAATAAGGGGCTATGGCTACACCTTC; CDR3: CASRIRGYGYTF
D: NA; V: TRBV20-1; size: NA; length: 14; J: TRBJ1-3; DNA: TGCAGTGCTAGTTCAACAGCCTTTGGAAACACCATATATTTT; CDR3: CSASSTAFGNTIYF
D: NA; V: TRBV2; size: NA; length: 12; J: TRBJ1-2; DNA: TGTGCCAGCAAACGGGAGACGGGTGGCTACACCTTC; CDR3: CASKRETGGYTF
D: TRBD2; V: TRBV7-2; size: NA; length: 19; J: TRBJ2-3; DNA: TGTGCCAGCAGCTTAGTCGGGCTAGCGGGGGGGCGGGCCACAGATACGCAGTATTTT; CDR3: CASSLVGLAGGRATDTQYF
D: TRBD2; V: TRBV2; size: NA; length: 17; J: TRBJ2-2; DNA: TGTGCCAGCAGCACTCTAGCGGGGGGGCTCAACACCGGGGAGCTGTTTTTT; CDR3: CASSTLAGGLNTGELFF
D: TRBD1; V: TRBV9; size: NA; length: 14; J: TRBJ1-1; DNA: TGTGCCAGCAGCGCGGACAGGGTGGTCACTGAAGCTTTCTTT; CDR3: CASSADRVVTEAFF
D: NA; V: TRBV24-1; size: NA; length: 14; J: TRBJ2-3; DNA: TGTGCCACCAGTGATTTGCTCAGGGTGAGTGGGCAGTATTTT; CDR3: CATSDLLRVSGQYF
D: NA; V: TRBV7-3; size: NA; length: 15; J: TRBJ1-4; DNA: TGTGCCAGCAGCCCGGTCCCGGGCCCGCAGGAAAAACTGTTTTTT; CDR3: CASSPVPGPQEKLFF
D: TRBD1; V: TRBV7-6; size: NA; length: 18; J: TRBJ1-1; DNA: TGTGCCAGCAGCTTAGCGGACAGGTTCGGGTACATGAACACTGAAGCTTTCTTT; CDR3: CASSLADRFGYMNTEAFF
D: NA; V: TRBV25-1; size: NA; length: 14; J: TRBJ1-2; DNA: TGTGCCAGCAGTAATACCCTCTCTAACTATGGCTACACCTTC; CDR3: CASSNTLSNYGYTF
D: TRBD1; V: TRBV6-5; size: NA; length: 15; J: TRBJ1-4; DNA: TGTGCCAGCAGGAGGGACAGCGCAACTAATGAAAAACTGTTTTTT; CDR3: CASRRDSATNEKLFF
D: NA; V: TRBV7-9; size: NA; length: 12; J: TRBJ1-4; DNA: TGTGCCAGCAGCTTTCCTCTGGAAAAACTGTTTTTT; CDR3: CASSFPLEKLFF
D: NA; V: TRBV7-2; size: NA; length: 14; J: TRBJ1-1; DNA: TGTGCCAGCAGCTCCCGGGGCAGGGCGACTGAAGCTTTCTTT; CDR3: CASSSRGRATEAFF
D: NA; V: TRBV9; size: NA; length: 17; J: TRBJ1-3; DNA: TGTGCCAGCAGCGTATGGGGAGGCGGTGCTGCTGGAAACACCATATATTTT; CDR3: CASSVWGGGAAGNTIYF
D: NA; V: TRBV5-6; size: NA; length: 13; J: TRBJ2-7; DNA: TGTGCCAGCAGCTTGGGGCTTTTCTACGAGCAGTACTTC; CDR3: CASSLGLFYEQYF